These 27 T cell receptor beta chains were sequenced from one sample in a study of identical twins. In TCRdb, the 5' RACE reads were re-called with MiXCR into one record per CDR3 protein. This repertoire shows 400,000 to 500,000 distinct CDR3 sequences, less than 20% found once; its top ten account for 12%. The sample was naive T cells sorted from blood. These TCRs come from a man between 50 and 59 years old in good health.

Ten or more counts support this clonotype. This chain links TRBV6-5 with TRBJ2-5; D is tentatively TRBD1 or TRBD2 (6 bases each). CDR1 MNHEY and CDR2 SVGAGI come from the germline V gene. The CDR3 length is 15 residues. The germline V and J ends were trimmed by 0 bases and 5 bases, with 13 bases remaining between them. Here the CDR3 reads CASSYSNGGVETQYF. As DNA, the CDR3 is TGTGCCAGCAGTTACTCGAACGGGGGCGTCGAGACCCAGTACTTC.

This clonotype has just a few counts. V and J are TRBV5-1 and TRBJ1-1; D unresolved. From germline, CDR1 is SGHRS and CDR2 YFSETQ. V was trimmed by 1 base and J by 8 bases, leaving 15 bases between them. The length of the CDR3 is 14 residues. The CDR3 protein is CASSLHQSADEAFF. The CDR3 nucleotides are TGCGCCAGCAGCTTGCATCAGTCGGCGGACGAAGCTTTCTTT.

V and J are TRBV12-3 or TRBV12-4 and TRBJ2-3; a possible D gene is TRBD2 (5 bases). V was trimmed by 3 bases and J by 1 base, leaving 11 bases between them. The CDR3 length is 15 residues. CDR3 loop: CASSFLNGGTDTQYF. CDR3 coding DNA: TGTGCCAGCAGTTTCTTAAACGGGGGCACAGATACGCAGTATTTT.

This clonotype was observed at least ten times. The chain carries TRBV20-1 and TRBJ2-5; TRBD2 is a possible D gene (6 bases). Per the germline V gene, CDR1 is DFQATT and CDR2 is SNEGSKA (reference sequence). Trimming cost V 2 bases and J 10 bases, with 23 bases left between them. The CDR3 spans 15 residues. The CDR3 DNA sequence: TGCAGTGCTAGAAGAACCGGGACTCCTTACTTTCTCCAGTACTTC. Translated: CSARRTGTPYFLQYF.

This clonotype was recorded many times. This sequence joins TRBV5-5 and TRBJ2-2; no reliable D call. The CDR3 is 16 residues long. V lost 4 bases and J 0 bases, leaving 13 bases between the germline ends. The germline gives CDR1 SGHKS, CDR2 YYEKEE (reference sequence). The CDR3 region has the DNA TGTGCCAGCAGCCAAAACAGAGCCGCGAACACCGGGGAGCTGTTTTTT. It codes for CASSQNRAANTGELFF.

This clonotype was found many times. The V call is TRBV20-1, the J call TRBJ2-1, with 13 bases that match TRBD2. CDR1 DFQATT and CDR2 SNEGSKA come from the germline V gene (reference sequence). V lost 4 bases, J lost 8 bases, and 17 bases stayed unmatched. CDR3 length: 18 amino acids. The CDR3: CSATNQLLTSGGRDEQFF. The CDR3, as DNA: TGCAGTGCTACGAACCAACTACTGACTAGCGGGGGGAGGGATGAGCAGTTCTTC.

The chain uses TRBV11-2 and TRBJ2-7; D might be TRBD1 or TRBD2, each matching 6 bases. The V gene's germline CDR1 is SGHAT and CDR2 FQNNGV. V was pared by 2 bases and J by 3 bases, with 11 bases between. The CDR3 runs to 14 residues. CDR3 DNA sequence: TGTGCCAGCAGCTTAAGGGGGGCGAACTACGAGCAGTACTTC. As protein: CASSLRGANYEQYF.

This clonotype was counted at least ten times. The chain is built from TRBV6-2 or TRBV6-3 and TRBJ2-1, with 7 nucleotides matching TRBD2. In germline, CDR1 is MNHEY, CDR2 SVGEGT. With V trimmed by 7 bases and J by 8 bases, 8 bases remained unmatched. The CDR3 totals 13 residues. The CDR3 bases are TGTGCCAGCACCAAATTCCGGGAGGATGAGCAGTTCTTC. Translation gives CASTKFREDEQFF.

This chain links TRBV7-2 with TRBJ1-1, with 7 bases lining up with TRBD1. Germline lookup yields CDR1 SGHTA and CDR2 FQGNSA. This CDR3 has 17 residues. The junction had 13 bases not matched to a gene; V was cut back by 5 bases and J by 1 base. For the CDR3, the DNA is TGTGCCAGCAGCGCCTTTTGGATGACAGGGTCGAACACTGAAGCTTTCTTT. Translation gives CASSAFWMTGSNTEAFF.

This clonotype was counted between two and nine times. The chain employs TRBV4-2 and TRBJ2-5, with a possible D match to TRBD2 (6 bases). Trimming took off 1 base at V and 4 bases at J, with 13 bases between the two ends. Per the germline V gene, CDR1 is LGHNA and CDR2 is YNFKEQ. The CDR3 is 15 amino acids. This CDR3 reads CASSQGWGVRETQYF. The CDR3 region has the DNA TGTGCCAGCAGCCAAGGCTGGGGGGTTAGAGAGACCCAGTACTTC.

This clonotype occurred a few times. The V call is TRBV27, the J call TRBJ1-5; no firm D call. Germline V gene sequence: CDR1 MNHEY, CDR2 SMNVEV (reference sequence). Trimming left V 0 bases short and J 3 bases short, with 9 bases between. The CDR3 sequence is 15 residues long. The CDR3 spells CASSLSTGPNQPQHF. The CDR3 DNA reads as TGTGCCAGCAGTTTATCGACCGGACCCAATCAGCCCCAGCATTTT.

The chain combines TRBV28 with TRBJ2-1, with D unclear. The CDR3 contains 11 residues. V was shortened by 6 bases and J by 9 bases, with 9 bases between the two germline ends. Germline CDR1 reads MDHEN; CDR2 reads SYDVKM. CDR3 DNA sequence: TGTGCCAGCAGCTCCCGTCGTGAGCAGTTCTTC. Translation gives CASSSRREQFF.

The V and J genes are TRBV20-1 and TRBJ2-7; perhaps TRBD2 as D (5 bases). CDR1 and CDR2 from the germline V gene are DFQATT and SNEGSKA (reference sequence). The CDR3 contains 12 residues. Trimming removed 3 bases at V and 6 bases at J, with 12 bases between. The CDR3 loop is CSASRARGEQYF. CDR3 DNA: TGCAGTGCTAGTAGGGCTCGGGGCGAGCAGTACTTC.

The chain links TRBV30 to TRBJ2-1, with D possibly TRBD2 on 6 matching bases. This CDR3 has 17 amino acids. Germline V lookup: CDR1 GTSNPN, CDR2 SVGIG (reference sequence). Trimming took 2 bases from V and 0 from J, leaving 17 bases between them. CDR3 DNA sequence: TGTGCCTGGAGTTCTAGCGCCGCAACGAGCTCCTACAATGAGCAGTTCTTC. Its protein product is CAWSSSAATSSYNEQFF.

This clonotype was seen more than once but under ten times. Here the CDR3 reads CASSQGRAFEQYF. The CDR3 nucleotides read TGCGCCAGCAGCCAAGGCAGGGCTTTCGAGCAGTACTTC. The chain employs TRBV4-3 and TRBJ2-7, with a possible D match to TRBD1 (5 bases). Germline V gene data show CDR1 as LGHNA and CDR2 as YSLEER. CDR3 length: 13 amino acids. V was clipped by 1 base and J by 6 bases, with 10 bases between them.

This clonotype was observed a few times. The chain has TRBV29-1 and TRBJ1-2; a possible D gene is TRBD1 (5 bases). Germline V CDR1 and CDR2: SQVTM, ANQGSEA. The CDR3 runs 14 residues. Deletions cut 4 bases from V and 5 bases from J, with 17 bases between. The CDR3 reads CSVVEGPSQYGYTF. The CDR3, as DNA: TGCAGCGTTGTGGAGGGGCCCTCCCAATATGGCTACACCTTC. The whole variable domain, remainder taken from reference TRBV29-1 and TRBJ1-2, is SAVISQKPSRDICQRGTSLTIQCQVDSQVTMMFWYRQQPGQSLTLIATANQGSEATYESGFVIDKFPISRPNLTFSTLTVSNMSPEDSSIYLCSVVEGPSQYGYTFGSGTRLTVV.

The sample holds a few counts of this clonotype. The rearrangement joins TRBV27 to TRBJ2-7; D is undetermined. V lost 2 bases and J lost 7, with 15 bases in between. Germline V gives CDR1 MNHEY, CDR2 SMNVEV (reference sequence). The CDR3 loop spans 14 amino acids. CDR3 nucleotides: TGTGCCAGCAGTTTAACGGTACGCGGCGTGGAGCAGTACTTC. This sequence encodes CASSLTVRGVEQYF.

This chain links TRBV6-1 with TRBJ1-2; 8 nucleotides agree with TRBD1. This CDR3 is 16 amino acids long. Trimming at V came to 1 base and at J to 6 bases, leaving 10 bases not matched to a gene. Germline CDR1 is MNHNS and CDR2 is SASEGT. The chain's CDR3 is CASSEVDRVYGNGYTF. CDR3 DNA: TGTGCCAGCAGTGAAGTGGACAGGGTTTATGGGAATGGCTACACCTTC.

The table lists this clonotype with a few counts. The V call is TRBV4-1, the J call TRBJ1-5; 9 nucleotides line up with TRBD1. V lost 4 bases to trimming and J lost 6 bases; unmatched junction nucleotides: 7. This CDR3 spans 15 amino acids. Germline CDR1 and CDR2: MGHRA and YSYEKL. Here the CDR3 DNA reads TGCGCCAGCAGCCCCTGGGAGACAGGGGGTCAGCCCCAGCATTTT. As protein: CASSPWETGGQPQHF.

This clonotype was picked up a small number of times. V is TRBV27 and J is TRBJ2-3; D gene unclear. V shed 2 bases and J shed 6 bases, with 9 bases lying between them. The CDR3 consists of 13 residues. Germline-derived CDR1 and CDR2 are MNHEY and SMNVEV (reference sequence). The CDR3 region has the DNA TGTGCCAGCAGTTTAAGACGTGGGGATACGCAGTATTTT. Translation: CASSLRRGDTQYF.

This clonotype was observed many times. CDR3 in amino acids: CAIRPQSGAGYGYTF. The DNA for the CDR3 is TGTGCCATCAGACCACAATCCGGGGCAGGCTATGGCTACACCTTC. This chain joins TRBV10-3 and TRBJ1-2, with a tentative D call TRBD1 (5 bases). The V end was cut by 6 bases, the J end by 4 bases, with 18 bases between. This CDR3 has 15 amino acids. Per germline, CDR1 ENHRY and CDR2 SYGVKD.

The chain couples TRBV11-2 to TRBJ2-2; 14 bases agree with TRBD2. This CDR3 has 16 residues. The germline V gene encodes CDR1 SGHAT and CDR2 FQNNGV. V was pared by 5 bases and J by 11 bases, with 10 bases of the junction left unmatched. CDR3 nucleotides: TGTGCCAGCAGCAACCTTTACGGGACTAGCGGGAGAGAGCTGTTTTTT. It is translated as CASSNLYGTSGRELFF.

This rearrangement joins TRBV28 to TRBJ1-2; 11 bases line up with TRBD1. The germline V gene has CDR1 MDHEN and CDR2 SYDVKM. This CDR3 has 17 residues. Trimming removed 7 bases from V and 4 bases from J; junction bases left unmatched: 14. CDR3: CASISIGRDRGGYGYTF. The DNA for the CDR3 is TGTGCCAGCATCAGTATAGGCCGGGACAGGGGGGGCTATGGCTACACCTTC.

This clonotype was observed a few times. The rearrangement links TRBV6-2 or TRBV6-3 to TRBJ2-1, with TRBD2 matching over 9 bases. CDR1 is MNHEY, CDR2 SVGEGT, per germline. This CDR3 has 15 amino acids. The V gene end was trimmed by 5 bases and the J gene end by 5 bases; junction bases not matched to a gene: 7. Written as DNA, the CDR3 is TGTGCCAGCAGTCAAAGCGGGGGGCCCCACAATGAGCAGTTCTTC. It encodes CASSQSGGPHNEQFF.

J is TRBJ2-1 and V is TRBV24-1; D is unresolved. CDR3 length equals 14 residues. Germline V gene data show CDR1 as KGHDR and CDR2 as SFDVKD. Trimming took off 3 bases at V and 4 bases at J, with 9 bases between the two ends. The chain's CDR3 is CATSDPGSYNEQFF. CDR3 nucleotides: TGTGCCACCAGTGATCCCGGCAGTTACAATGAGCAGTTCTTC.

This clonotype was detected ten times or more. The CDR3 region is CASSQAPIAGDGSDTQYF. DNA of the CDR3: TGTGCCAGCTCACAGGCACCCATAGCGGGAGATGGATCAGATACGCAGTATTTT. The rearrangement links TRBV18 to TRBJ2-3; 9 nucleotides agree with TRBD2. The CDR3 has 18 amino acids. The germline V gene has CDR1 KGHSH and CDR2 LQKENI. The V and J ends lost 4 bases and 4 bases, in that order; junction bases with no gene match: 15.

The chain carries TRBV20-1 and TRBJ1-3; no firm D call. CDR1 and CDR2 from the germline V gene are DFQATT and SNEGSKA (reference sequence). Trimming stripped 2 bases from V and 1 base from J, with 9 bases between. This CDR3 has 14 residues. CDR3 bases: TGCAGTGCTAGAATCCTTGCATCTGGAAACACCATATATTTT. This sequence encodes CSARILASGNTIYF.